This entry describes one TCR beta chain. Its target is unknown. Sequenced by immunoSEQ multiplex PCR; TCRdb stores in-frame clones only, minus some. The sample contains tens of thousands of clones, roughly 79% of which appear only once. This entry belongs to a study of a mutant IDH1 vaccine in newly diagnosed glioma. Time point described: week 35, safety follow-up. Topical imiquimod accompanied each vaccine dose, which consisted of 300 ug of mutant IDH1 20-mer peptide. Eight vaccinations were given in weeks 1, 3, 5, 7, 11, 15, 19 and 23. Germline-derived CDR1 and CDR2 are SGHTA and FQGNSA. The CDR3 consists of 14 residues. The V end was cut by 5 bases, the J end by 9 bases, with 17 bases between.

The sequencing used PBMCs, collected from a glioma patient whose treatment included an IDH1 peptide vaccine. The sequence was collected from a man aged 40-50 years with glioma. The rearrangement joins TRBV7-2 to TRBJ2-1, with a possible D match to TRBD1 (5 bases). The CDR3 region has the DNA TGTGCCAGCAGCCTCCAGGGCCCCAGGAGTGAGCAGTTCTTC. Its protein is CASSLQGPRSEQFF.